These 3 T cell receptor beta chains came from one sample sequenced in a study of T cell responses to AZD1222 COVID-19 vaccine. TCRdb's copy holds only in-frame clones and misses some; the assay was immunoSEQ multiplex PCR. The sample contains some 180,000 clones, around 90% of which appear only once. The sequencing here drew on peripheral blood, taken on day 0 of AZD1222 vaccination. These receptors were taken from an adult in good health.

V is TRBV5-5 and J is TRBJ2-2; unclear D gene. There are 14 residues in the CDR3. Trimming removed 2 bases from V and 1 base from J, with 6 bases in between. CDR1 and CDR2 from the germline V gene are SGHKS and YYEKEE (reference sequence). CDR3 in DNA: TGTGCCAGCAGCTTCGGTCAGAACACCGGGGAGCTGTTTTTT. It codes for CASSFGQNTGELFF.

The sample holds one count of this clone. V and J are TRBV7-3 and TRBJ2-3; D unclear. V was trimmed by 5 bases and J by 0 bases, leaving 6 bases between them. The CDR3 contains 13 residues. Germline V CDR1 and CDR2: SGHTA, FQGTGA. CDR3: CASSPSSTDTQYF. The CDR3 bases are TGTGCCAGCAGCCCCTCTAGCACAGATACGCAGTATTTT.

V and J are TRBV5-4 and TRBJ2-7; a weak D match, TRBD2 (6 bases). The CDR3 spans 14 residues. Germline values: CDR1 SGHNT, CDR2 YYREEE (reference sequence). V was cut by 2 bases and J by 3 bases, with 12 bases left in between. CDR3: CASSFLSGVYEQYF. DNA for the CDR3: TGTGCCAGCAGCTTTCTATCGGGGGTCTACGAGCAGTACTTC.